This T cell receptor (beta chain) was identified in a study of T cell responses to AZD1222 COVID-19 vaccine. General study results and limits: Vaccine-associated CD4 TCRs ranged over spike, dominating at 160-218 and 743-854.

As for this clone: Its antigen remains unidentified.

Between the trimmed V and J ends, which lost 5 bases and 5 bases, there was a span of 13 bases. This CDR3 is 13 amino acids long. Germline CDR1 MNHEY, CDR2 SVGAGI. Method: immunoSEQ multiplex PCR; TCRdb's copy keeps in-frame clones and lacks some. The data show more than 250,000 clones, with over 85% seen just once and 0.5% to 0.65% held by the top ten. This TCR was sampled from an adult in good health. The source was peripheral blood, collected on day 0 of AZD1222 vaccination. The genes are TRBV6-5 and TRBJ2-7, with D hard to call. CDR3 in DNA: TGTGCCAGCAGTAACCGGGCCTGGGACGAGCAGTACTTC. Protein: CASSNRAWDEQYF.